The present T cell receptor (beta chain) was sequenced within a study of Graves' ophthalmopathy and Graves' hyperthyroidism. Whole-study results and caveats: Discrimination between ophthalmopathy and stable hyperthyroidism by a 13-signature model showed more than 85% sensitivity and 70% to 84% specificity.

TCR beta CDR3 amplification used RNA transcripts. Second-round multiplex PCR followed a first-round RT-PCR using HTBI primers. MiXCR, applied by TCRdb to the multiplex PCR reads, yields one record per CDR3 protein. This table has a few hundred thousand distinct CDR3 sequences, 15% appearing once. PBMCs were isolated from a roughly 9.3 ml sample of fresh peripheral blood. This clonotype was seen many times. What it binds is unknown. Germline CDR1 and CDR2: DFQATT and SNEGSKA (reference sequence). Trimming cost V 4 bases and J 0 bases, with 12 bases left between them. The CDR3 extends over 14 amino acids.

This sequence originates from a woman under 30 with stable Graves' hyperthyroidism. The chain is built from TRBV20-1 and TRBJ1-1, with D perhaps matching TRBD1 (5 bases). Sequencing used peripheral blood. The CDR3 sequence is CSANLGGMNTEAFF. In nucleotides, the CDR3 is TGCAGTGCTAACTTGGGGGGGATGAACACTGAAGCTTTCTTT.